This T cell receptor (beta chain) was captured by sequencing in a study of identical twins. TCRdb recomputed calls from the 5' RACE reads with MiXCR, one row per CDR3 protein. The sample holds about 530,000 distinct CDR3 sequences, 20% to 25% seen once. Findings of the study overall: Conclusions relied on cross-sectional statistical analysis, not following the same donors. Insertions were reduced in abundant cord blood beta clonotypes but not in memory repertoires.

As to this clonotype: What it recognizes is unknown.

The CDR3 extends over 14 amino acids. Trimming left V 0 bases short and J 4 bases short, with 11 bases between. Germline values: CDR1 SGHRS, CDR2 YFSETQ. This same sample was also taken into another study, of yellow fever vaccine responses in identical twins.

The chain is built from TRBV5-1 and TRBJ2-7; tentative D call: TRBD1 (5 bases). This sequence originates from a woman aged 18 to 35 in good health. Sequenced: CD4+ T cells sorted from blood. The CDR3 protein is CASSLARADYEQYF. The CDR3, as DNA: TGCGCCAGCAGCTTGGCCAGGGCAGATTACGAGCAGTACTTC.